The clone carrying this TCR beta chain was counted ten times or more. Its antigen is unknown. Graves' hyperthyroidism qualified as stable when ophthalmopathy did not progress within 18 months. The data stem from a study of T cells in Graves' hyperthyroidism and ophthalmopathy. As for the study in general: Peripheral blood collection took place at initial diagnosis, before any treatment.

General observations from the study: Blood samples included most of the expanded thyroid clonotypes exceeding 0.001. Ophthalmopathy onset followed model prediction by a median roughly 6 months.

Looked up from germline, CDR1 is LGHDT and CDR2 is YNNKEL (reference sequence). This CDR3 is built from 16 residues. The ends lost 1 base at V and 1 base at J; junction bases unmatched: 2. RNA transcripts were the template for amplifying TCR beta CDR3 regions. The HTBI primer set drove a first-round RT-PCR of the TCR CDR3. TCRdb redid the calling of the multiplex PCR reads with MiXCR, one entry per CDR3 protein. The table records about 320,000 distinct CDR3 sequences, approximately 16% of them present only once. The rearrangement joins TRBV3-1 to TRBJ2-2, with 8 bases fitting TRBD2. What was sequenced was blood. This TCR was recovered from a man between 25 and 39 years old with Graves' hyperthyroidism. The CDR3 DNA sequence: TGTGCCAGCAGCCAAGGAGCGGGGGTGAACACCGGGGAGCTGTTTTTT. Translated: CASSQGAGVNTGELFF. The entire variable domain, with the rest obtained from reference TRBV3-1 and TRBJ2-2, is as follows: DTAVSQTPKYLVTQMGNDKSIKCEQNLGHDTMYWYKQDSKKFLKIMFSYNNKELIINETVPNRFSPKSPDKAHLNLHINSLELGDSAVYFCASSQGAGVNTGELFFGEGSRLTVL.